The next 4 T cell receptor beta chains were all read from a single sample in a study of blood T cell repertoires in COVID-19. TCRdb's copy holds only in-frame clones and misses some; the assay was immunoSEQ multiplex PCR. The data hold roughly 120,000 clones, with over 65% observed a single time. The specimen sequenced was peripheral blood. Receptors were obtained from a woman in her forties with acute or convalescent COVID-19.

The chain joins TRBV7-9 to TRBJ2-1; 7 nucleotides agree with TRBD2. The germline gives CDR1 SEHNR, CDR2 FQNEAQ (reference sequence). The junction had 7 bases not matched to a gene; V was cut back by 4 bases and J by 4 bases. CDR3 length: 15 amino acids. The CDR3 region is CASSYRGDRYNEQFF. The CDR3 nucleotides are TGTGCCAGCAGCTACCGGGGGGACCGTTACAATGAGCAGTTCTTC.

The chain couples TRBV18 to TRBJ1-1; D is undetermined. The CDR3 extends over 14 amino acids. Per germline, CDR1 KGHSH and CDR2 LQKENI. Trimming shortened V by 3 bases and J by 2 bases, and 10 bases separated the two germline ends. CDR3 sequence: CASSPISGNTEAFF. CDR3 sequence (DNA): TGTGCCAGCTCACCCATTTCGGGTAACACTGAAGCTTTCTTT.

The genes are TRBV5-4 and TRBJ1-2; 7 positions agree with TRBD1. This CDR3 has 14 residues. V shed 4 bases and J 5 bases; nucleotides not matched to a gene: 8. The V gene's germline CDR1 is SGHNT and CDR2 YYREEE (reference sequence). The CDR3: CASSPGTEDYGYTF. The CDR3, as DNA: TGTGCCAGCAGCCCAGGGACAGAGGATTATGGCTACACCTTC.

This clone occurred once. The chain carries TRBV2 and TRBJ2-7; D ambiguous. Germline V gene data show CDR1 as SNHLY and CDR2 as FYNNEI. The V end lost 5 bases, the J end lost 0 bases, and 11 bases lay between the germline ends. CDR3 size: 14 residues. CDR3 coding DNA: TGTGCCAGCAGTATCTCGGCGGTCTCCTACGAGCAGTACTTC. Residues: CASSISAVSYEQYF.